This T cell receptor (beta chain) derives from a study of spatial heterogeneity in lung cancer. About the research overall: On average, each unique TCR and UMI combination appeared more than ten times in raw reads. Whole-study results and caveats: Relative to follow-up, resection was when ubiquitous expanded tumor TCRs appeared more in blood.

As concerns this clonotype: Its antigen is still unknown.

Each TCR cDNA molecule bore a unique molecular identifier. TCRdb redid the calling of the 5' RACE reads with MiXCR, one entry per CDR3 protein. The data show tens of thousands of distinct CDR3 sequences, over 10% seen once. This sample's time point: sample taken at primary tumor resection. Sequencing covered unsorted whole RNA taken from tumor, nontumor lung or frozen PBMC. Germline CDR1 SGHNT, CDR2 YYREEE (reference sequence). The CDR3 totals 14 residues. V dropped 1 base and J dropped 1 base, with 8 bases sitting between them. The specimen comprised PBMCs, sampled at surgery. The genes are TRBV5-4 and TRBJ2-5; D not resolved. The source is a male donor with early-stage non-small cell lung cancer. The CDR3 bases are TGTGCCAGCAGCTTGATGCACAGCCAAGAGACCCAGTACTTC. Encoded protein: CASSLMHSQETQYF. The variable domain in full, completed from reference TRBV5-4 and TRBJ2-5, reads ETGVTQSPTHLIKTRGQQVTLRCSSQSGHNTVSWYQQALGQGPQFIFQYYREEENGRGNFPPRFSGLQFPNYSSELNVNALELDDSALYLCASSLMHSQETQYFGPGTRLLVL.